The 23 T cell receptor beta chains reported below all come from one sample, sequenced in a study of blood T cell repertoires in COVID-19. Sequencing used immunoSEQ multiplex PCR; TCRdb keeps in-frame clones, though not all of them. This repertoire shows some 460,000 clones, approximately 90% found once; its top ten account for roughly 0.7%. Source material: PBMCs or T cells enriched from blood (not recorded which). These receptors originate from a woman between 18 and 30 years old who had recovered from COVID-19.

The CDR3 sequence: CASSSAGDRYF. In DNA form, the CDR3 reads TGTGCCAGCAGTTCAGCGGGGGACAGGTATTTT. This sequence joins TRBV6-2 or TRBV6-3 and TRBJ2-3, with a tentative D call TRBD2 (8 bases). The CDR3 extends over 11 amino acids. The germline V and J ends were trimmed by 4 bases and 14 bases, with 13 bases remaining between them. The germline V gene encodes CDR1 MNHEY and CDR2 SVGEGT.

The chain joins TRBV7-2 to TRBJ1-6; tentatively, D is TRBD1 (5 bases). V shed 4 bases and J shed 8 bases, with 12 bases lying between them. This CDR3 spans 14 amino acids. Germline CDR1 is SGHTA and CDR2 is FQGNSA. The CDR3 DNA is TGTGCCAGCAGCTCCCAGGGAATCTATTCACCCCTCCACTTT. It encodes CASSSQGIYSPLHF. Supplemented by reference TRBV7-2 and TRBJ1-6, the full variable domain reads GAGVSQSPSNKVTEKGKDVELRCDPISGHTALYWYRQSLGQGLEFLIYFQGNSAPDKSGLPSDRFSAERTGGSVSTLTIQRTQQEDSAVYLCASSSQGIYSPLHFGNGTRLTVT.

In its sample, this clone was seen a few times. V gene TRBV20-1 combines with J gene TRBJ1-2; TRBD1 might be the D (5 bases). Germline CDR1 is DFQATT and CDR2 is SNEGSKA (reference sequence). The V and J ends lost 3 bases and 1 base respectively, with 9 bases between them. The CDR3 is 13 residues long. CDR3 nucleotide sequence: TGCAGTGCTAGTGCGGGACTTAACTATGGCTACACCTTC. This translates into CSASAGLNYGYTF.

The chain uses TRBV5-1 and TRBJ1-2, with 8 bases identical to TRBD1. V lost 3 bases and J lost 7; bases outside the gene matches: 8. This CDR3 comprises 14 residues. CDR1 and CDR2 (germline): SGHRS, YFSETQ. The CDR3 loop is CASSSRQGPSGYTF. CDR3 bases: TGCGCCAGCAGCTCTCGACAGGGGCCGTCTGGCTACACCTTC.

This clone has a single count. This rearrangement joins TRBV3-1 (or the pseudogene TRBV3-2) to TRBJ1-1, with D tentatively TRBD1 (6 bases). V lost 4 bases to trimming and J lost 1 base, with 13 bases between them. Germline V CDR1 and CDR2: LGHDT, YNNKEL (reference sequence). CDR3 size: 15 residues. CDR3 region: CASSRSGHQNTEAFF. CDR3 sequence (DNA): TGTGCCAGCAGCCGTTCGGGACACCAGAACACTGAAGCTTTCTTT.

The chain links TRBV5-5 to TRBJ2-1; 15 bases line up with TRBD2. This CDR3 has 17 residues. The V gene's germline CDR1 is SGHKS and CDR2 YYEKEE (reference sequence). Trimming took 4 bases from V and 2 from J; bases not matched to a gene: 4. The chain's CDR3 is CASSRTSGGAAYNEQFF. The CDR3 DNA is TGTGCCAGCAGCCGGACTAGCGGGGGGGCCGCCTACAATGAGCAGTTCTTC. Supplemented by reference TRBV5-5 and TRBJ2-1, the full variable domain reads DAGVTQSPTHLIKTRGQQVTLRCSPISGHKSVSWYQQVLGQGPQFIFQYYEKEERGRGNFPDRFSARQFPNYSSELNVNALLLGDSALYLCASSRTSGGAAYNEQFFGPGTRLTVL.

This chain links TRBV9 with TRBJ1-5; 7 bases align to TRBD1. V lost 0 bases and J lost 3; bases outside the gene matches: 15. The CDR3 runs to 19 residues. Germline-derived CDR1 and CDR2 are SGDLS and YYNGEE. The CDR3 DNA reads TGTGCCAGCAGCGTAGCTAGAAGGTTGGGACAGTGGAACAATCAGCCCCAGCATTTT. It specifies CASSVARRLGQWNNQPQHF.

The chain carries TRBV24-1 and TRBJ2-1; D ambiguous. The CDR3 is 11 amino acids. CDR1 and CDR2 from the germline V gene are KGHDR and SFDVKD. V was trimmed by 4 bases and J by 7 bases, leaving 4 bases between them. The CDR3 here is CATSDRNEQFF. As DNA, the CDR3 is TGTGCCACCAGTGACCGGAATGAGCAGTTCTTC.

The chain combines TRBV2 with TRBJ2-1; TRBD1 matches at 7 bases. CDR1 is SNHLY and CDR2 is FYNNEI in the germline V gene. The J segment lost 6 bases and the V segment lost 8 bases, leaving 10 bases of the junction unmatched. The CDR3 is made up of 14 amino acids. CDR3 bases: TGTGCCAGCCAACTTATGGGACAGAGCAATGAGCAGTTCTTC. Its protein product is CASQLMGQSNEQFF.

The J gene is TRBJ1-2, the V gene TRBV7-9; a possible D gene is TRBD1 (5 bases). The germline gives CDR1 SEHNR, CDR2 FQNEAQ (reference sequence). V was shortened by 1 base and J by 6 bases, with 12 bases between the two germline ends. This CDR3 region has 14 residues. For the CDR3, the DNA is TGTGCCAGCAGCTTAGATGGGGGGGAGAATGGCTACACCTTC. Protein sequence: CASSLDGGENGYTF.

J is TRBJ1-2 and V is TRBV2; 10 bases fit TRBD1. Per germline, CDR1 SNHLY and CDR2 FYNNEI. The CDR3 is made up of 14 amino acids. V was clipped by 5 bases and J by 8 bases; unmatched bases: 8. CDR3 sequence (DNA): TGTGCCAGCAGTCCGACAGGGGGCGCGTCCGGCTACACCTTC. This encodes CASSPTGGASGYTF.

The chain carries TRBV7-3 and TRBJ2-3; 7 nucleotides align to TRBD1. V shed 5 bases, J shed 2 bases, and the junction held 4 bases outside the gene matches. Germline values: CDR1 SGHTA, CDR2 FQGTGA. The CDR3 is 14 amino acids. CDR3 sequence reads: CASSPTGTTDTQYF. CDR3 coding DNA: TGTGCCAGCAGCCCGACAGGGACCACAGATACGCAGTATTTT.

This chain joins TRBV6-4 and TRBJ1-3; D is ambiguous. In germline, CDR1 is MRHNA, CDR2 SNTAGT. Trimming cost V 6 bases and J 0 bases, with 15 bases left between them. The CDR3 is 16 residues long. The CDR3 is CASRLKRKNSGNTIYF. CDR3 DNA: TGTGCCAGCAGGCTTAAGAGAAAGAACTCTGGAAACACCATATATTTT.

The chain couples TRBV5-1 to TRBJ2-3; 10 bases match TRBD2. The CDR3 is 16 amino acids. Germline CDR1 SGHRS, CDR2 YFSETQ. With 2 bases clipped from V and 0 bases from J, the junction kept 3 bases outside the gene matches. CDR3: CASSFLLAGSTDTQYF. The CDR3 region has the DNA TGCGCCAGCAGCTTTTTACTAGCGGGAAGCACAGATACGCAGTATTTT.

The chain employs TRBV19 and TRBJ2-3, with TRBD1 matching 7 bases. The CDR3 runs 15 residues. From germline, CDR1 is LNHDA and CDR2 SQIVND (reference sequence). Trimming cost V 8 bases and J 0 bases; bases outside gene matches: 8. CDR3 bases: TGTGCCAGTCGAATTAGACAGGGAAGCACAGATACGCAGTATTTT. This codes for CASRIRQGSTDTQYF.

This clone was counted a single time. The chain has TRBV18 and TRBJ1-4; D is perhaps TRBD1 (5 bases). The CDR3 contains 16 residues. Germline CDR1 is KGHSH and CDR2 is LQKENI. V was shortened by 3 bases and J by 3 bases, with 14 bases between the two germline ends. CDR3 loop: CASSPLRGGANEKLFF. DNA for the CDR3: TGTGCCAGCTCACCTCTAAGGGGTGGGGCTAATGAAAAACTGTTTTTT. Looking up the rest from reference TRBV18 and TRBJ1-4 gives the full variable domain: NAGVMQNPRHLVRRRGQEARLRCSPMKGHSHVYWYRQLPEEGLKFMVYLQKENIIDESGMPKERFSAEFPKEGPSILRIQQVVRGDSAAYFCASSPLRGGANEKLFFGSGTQLSVL.

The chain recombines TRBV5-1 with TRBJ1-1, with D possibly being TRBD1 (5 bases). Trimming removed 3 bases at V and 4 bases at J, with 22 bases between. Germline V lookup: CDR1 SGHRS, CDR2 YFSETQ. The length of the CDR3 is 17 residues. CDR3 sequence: CASSSTRDGRRGTEAFF. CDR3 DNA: TGCGCCAGCAGCTCGACACGGGACGGACGGCGGGGCACTGAAGCTTTCTTT.

The CDR3 sequence is CASSQVGGKNTEAFF. DNA for the CDR3: TGCGCCAGCAGCCAAGTGGGAGGGAAGAACACTGAAGCTTTCTTT. The V gene is TRBV4-1, the J gene TRBJ1-1; D gene uncertain. Trimming pared 1 base from V and 1 base from J, leaving 10 bases between. CDR1 MGHRA and CDR2 YSYEKL come from the germline V gene. This CDR3 is 15 amino acids long.

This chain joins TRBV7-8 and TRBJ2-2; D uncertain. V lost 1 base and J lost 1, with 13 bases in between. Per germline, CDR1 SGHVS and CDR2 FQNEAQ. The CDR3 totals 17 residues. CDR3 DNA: TGTGCCAGCAGCTTAGTGATACAGCTATTGAACACCGGGGAGCTGTTTTTT. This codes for CASSLVIQLLNTGELFF.

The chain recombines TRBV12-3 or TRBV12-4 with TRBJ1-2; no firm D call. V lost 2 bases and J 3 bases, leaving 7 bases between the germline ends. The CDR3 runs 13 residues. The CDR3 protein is CASSLSGDYGYTF. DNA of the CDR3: TGTGCCAGCAGTTTATCCGGGGACTATGGCTACACCTTC.

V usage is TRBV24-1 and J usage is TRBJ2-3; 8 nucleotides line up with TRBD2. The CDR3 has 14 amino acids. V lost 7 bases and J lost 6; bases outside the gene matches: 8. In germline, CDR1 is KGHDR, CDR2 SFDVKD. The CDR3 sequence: CATSSGLVTDTQYF. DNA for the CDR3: TGTGCCACCAGCTCGGGACTAGTTACGGATACGCAGTATTTT.

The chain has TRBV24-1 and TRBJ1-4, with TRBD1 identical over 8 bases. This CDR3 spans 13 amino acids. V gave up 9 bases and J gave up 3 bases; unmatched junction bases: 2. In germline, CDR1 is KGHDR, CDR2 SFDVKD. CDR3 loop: CATRQGPNEKLFF. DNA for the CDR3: TGTGCCACCCGACAGGGGCCTAATGAAAAACTGTTTTTT.

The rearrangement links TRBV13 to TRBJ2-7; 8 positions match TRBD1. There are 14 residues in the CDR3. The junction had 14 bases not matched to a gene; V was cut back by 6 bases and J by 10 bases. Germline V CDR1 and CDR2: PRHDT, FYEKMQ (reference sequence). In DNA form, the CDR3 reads TGTGCCAGCAGACTGATGGGACAGGCGTTTCACCAGTACTTC. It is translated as CASRLMGQAFHQYF. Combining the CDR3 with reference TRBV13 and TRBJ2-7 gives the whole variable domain AAGVIQSPRHLIKEKRETATLKCYPIPRHDTVYWYQQGPGQDPQFLISFYEKMQSDKGSIPDRFSAQQFSDYHSELNMSSLELGDSALYFCASRLMGQAFHQYFGPGTRLTVT.